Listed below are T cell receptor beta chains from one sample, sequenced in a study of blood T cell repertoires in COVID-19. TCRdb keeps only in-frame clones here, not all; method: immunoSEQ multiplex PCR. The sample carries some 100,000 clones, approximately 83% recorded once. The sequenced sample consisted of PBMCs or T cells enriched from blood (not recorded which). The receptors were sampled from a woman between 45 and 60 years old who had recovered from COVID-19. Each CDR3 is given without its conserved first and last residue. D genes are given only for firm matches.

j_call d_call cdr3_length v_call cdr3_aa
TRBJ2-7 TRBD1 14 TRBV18 ASSPPLGTGVSEQY
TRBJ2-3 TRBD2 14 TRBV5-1 ASSYPGLADTDTQY
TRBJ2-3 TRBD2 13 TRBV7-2 ASSPSGRAGDTQY
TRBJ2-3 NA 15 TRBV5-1 ASSLNPSGSSTDTQY
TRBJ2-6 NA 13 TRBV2 ASKETSSGANVLT
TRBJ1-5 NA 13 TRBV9 ASSVGDGGLGTQH
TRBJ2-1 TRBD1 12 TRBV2 ASSEQNRGNEQF
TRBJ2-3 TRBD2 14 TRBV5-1 ASSPGTSGHTDTQY
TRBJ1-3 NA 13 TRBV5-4 ASSSTGTVGNTIY
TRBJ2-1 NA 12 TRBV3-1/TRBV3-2 ASSPHLDRGEQF
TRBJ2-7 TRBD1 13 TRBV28 ASSPRDRGLREQY
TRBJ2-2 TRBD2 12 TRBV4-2 ASRGLAVPGELF
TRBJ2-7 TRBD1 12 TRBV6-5 ASSRSGQGGEQY
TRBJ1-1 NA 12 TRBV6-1 ASSEIGQPQGAF
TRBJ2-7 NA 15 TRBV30 AWSVYYNSASSYEQY
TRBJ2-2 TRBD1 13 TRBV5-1 ASRLLQGDTGELF
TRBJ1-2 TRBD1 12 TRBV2 ASNLQGAGYGYT
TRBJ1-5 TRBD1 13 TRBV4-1 ASSRGTGINQPQH
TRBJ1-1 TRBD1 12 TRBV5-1 ASSERTGNTEAF
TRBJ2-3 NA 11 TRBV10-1 ASSESGPNTQY
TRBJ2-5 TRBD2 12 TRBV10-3 ATGLAGTQETQY
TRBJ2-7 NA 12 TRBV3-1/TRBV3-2 ASSQGSGSYEQY
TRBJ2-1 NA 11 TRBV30 AWATGEDYEQF
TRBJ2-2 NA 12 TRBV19 ASSRGQTYRELF
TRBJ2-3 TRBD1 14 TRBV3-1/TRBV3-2 ASSQLDRVYTDTQY
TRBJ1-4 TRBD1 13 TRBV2 ASSWTGPKNEKLF
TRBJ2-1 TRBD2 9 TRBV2 ASSAGGEQF
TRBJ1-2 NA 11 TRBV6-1 ASSEDAVYGYT
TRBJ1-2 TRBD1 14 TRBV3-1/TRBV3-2 ASSQDLRGHSYGYT
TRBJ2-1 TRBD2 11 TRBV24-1 ATSDLHAGGAF
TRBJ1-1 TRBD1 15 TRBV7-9 ASGVGDRRGKNTEAF
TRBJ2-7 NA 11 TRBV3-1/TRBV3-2 ASSQFTGYEQY
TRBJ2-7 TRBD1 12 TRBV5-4 ASSPRTGSHEQY
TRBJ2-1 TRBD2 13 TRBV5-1 ASSLSTSGANEQF
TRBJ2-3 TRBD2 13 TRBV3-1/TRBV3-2 ASSQSGRAPDTQY
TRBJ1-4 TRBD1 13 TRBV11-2 ASSFGTGYLEKLF
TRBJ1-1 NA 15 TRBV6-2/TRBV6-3 ASSRGHLGAMNTEAF
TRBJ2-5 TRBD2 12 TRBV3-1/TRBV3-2 ASRLAGNVETQY
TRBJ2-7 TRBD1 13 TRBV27 ASSQIPGQNYEQY
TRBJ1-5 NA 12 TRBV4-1 ASSRVQGDQPQH
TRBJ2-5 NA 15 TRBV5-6 ASSHRRELGYQETQY
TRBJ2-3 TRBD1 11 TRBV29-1 SGRGLSTDTQY
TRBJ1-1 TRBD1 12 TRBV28 ATGVVGQGAEAF
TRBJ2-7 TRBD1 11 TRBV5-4 ASSRDSTYEQY
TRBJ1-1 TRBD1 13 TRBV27 ASSLSGQGATEAF
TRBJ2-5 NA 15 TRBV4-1 ASSQETAAGLEETQY
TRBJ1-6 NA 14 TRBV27 ASSYEGPKFGSPLH